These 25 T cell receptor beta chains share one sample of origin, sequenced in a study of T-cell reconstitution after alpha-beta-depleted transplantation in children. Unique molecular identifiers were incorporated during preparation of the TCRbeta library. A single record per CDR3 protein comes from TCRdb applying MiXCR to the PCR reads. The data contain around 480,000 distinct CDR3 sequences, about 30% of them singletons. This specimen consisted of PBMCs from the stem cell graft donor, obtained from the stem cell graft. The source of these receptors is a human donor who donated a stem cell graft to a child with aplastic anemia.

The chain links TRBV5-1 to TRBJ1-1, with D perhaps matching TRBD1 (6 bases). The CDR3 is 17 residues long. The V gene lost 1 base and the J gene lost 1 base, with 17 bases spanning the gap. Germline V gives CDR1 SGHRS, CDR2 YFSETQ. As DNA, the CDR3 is TGCGCCAGCAGCTTGAGAGTGGGGGCAGGAGAGAACACTGAAGCTTTCTTT. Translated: CASSLRVGAGENTEAFF.

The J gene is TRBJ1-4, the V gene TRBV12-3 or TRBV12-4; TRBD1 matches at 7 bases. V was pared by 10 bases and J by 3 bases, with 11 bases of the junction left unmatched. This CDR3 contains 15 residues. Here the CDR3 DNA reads TGTGCCATCCCAGAGTTCGGACAGGCTAATGAAAAACTGTTTTTT. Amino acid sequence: CAIPEFGQANEKLFF.

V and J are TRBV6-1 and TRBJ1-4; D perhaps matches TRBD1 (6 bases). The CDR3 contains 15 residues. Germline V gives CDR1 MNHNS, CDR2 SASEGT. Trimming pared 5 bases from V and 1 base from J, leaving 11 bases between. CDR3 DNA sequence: TGTGCCAGCAGTCAACAGGGAAAAACTAATGAAAAACTGTTTTTT. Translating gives CASSQQGKTNEKLFF.

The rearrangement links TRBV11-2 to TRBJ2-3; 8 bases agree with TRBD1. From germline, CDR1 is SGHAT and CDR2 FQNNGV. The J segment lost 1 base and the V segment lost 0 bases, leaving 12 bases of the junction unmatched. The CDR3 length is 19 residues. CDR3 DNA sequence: TGTGCCAGCAGCTTAGAGGCCAGGGGGCGCGAGGAGGGCACAGATACGCAGTATTTT. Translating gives CASSLEARGREEGTDTQYF.

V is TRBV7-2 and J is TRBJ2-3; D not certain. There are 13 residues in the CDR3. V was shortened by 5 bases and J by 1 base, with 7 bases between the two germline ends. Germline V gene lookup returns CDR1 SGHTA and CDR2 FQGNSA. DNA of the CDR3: TGTGCCAGCAGCCCTATCCGCACAGATACGCAGTATTTT. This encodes CASSPIRTDTQYF.

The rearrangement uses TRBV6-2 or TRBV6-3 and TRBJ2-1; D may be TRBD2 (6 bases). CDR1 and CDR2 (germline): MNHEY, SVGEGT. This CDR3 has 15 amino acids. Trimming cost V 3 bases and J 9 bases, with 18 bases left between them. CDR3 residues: CASSYREKAFTEQFF. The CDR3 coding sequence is TGTGCCAGCAGTTATCGGGAGAAGGCTTTTACTGAGCAGTTCTTC.

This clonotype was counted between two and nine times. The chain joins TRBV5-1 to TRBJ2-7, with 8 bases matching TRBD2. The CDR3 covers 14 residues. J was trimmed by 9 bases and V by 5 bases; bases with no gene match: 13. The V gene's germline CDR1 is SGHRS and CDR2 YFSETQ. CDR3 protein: CASSLSGTSEAQYV. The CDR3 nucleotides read TGCGCCAGCAGTCTTAGCGGGACCTCCGAAGCGCAGTACGTC.

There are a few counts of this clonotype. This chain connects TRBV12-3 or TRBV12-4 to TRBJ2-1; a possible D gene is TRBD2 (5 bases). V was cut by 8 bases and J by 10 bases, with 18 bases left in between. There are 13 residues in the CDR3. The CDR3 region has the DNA TGTGCCAGCTCAACGGGATCGGTTGGCGAGCAGTTCTTC. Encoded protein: CASSTGSVGEQFF.

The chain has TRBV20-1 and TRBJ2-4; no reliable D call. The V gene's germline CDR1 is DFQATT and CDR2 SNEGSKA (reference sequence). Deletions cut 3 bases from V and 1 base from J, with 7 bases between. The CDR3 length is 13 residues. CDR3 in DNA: TGCAGTGCTAGTTACCCGGCCAAAAACATTCAGTACTTC. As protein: CSASYPAKNIQYF.

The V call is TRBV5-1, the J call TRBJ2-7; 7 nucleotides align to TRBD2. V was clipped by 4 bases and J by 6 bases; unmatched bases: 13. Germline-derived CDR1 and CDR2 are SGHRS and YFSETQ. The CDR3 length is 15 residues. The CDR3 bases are TGCGCCAGCAGCGTTGAAGGGACCCCGGGGGGCGAGCAGTACTTC. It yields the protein CASSVEGTPGGEQYF. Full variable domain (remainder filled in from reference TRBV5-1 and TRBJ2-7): KAGVTQTPRYLIKTRGQQVTLSCSPISGHRSVSWYQQTPGQGLQFLFEYFSETQRNKGNFPGRFSGRQFSNSRSEMNVSTLELGDSALYLCASSVEGTPGGEQYFGPGTRLTVT.

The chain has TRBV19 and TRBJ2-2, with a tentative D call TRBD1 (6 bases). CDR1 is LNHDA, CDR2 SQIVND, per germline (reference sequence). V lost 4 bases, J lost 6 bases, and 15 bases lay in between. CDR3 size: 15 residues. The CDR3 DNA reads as TGTGCCAGTAGTACGAGACAGGTTGGGGCCGGGGAGCTGTTTTTT. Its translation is CASSTRQVGAGELFF.

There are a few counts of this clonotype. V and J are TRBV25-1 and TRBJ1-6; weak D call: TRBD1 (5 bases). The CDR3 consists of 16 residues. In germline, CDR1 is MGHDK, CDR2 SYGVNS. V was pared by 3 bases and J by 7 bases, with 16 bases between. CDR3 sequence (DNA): TGTGCCAGCAGTGACGCGACCGGGACCTCCAATTCACCCCTCCACTTT. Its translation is CASSDATGTSNSPLHF. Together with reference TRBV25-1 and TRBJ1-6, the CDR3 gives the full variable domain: EADIYQTPRYLVIGTGKKITLECSQTMGHDKMYWYQQDPGMELHLIHYSYGVNSTEKGDLSSESTVSRIRTEHFPLTLESARPSHTSQYLCASSDATGTSNSPLHFGNGTRLTVT.

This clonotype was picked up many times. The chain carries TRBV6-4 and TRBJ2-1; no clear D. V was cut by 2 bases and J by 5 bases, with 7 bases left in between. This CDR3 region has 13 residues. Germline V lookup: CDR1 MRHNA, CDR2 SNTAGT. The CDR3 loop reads CASSDRSNNEQFF. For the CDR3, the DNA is TGTGCCAGCAGTGACAGGTCTAACAATGAGCAGTTCTTC.

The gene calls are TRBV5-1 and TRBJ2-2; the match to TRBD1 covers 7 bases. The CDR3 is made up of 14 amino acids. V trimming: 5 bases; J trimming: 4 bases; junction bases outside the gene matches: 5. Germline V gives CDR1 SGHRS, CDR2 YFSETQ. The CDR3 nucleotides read TGCGCCAGCAGTACGAGGGGGCGCACCGGGGAGCTGTTTTTT. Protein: CASSTRGRTGELFF. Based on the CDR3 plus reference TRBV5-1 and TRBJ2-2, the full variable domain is KAGVTQTPRYLIKTRGQQVTLSCSPISGHRSVSWYQQTPGQGLQFLFEYFSETQRNKGNFPGRFSGRQFSNSRSEMNVSTLELGDSALYLCASSTRGRTGELFFGEGSRLTVL.

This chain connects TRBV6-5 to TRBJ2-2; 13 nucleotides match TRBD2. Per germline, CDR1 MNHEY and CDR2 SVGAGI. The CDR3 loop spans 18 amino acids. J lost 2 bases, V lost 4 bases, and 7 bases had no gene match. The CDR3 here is CASSSRTSGSINTGELFF. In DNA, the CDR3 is TGTGCCAGCAGTTCCCGGACTAGCGGGAGCATTAACACCGGGGAGCTGTTTTTT.

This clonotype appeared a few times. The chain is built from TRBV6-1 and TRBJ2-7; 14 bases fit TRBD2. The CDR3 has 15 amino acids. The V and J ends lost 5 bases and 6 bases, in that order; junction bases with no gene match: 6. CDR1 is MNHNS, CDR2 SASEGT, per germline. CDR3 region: CASSPGLAGVGEQYF. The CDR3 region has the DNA TGTGCCAGCAGTCCGGGACTAGCGGGAGTTGGCGAGCAGTACTTC.

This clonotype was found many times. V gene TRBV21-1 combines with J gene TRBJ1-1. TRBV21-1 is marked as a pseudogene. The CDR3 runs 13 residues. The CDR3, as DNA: TGTGCCAGCAGCAAGCACAAGAACACTGAAGCTTTCTTT. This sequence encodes CASSKHKNTEAFF.

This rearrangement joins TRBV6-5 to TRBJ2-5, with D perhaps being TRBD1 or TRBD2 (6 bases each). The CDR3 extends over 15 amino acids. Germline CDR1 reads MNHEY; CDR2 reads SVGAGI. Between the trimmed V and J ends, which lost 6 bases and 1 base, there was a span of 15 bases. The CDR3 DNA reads TGTGCCAGCAGACTCGGACGGGGGCTCCAAGAGACCCAGTACTTC. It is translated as CASRLGRGLQETQYF.

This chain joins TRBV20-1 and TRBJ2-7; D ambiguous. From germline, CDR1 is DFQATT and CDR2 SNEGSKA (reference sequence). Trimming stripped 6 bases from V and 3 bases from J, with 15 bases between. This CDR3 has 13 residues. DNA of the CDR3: TGCAGTGCCCCGACGGAGCTCGACTACGAGCAGTACTTC. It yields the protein CSAPTELDYEQYF.

The CDR3 spells CASSQVSVMNTEAFF. DNA of the CDR3: TGTGCCAGCAGCCAAGTAAGCGTGATGAACACTGAAGCTTTCTTT. The rearrangement links TRBV3-1 to TRBJ1-1; D is uncertain. The CDR3 is made up of 15 amino acids. Germline CDR1 LGHDT, CDR2 YNNKEL (reference sequence). Trimming stripped 1 base from V and 0 bases from J, with 9 bases between.

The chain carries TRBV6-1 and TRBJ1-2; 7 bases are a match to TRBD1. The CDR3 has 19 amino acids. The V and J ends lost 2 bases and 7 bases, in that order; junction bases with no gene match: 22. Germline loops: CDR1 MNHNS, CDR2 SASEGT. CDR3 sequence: CASSEPQWDRTAGDGGYTF. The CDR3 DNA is TGTGCCAGCAGTGAACCTCAGTGGGACAGAACCGCCGGAGATGGTGGCTACACCTTC.

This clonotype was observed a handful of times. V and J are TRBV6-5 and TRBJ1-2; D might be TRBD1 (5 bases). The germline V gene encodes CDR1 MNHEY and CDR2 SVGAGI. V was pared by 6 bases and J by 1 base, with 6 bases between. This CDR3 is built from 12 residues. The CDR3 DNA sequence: TGTGCCAGCAGGGGGCTTAACTATGGCTACACCTTC. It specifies CASRGLNYGYTF.

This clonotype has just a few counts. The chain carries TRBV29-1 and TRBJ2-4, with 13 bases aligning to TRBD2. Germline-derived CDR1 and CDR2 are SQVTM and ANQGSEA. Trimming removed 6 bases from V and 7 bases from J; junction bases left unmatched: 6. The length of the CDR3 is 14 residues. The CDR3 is CSVGLAGARNIQYF. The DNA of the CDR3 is TGCAGCGTCGGACTAGCGGGAGCTCGGAACATTCAGTACTTC. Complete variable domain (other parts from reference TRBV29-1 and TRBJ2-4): SAVISQKPSRDICQRGTSLTIQCQVDSQVTMMFWYRQQPGQSLTLIATANQGSEATYESGFVIDKFPISRPNLTFSTLTVSNMSPEDSSIYLCSVGLAGARNIQYFGAGTRLSVL.

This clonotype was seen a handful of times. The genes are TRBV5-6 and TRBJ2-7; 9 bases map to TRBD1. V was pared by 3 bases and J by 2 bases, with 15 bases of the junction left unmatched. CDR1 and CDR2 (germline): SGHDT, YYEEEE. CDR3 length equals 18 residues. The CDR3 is CASSYDWTSGQGAYEQYF. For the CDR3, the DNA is TGTGCCAGCAGCTATGACTGGACTTCGGGACAGGGCGCCTACGAGCAGTACTTC.

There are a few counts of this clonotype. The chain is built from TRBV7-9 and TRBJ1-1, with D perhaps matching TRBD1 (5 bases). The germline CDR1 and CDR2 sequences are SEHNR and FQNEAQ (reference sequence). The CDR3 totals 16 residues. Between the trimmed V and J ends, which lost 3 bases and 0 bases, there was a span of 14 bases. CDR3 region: CASSFSYGGLNTEAFF. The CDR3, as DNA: TGTGCCAGCAGCTTTTCCTACGGGGGATTGAACACTGAAGCTTTCTTT.